The next 2 T cell receptor beta chains were all read from a single sample in a study of T cells in Graves' hyperthyroidism and ophthalmopathy. The TCR beta CDR3 regions underwent amplification using RNA transcripts as the source. The study used the HTBI primer set for a first-round RT-PCR of the TCR CDR3. TCRdb re-called the multiplex PCR reads with MiXCR, one entry per CDR3 protein. Of a few hundred thousand distinct CDR3 sequences in the sample, 16% were seen once. Sequenced material: blood. Receptors originate from a woman in her thirties or forties with Graves' ophthalmopathy.

This clonotype was counted only a few times. The chain uses TRBV6-1 and TRBJ2-1; D remains ambiguous. The CDR3 has 15 residues. Germline V gene data show CDR1 as MNHNS and CDR2 as SASEGT. V dropped 6 bases and J dropped 0 bases, with 12 bases sitting between them. The CDR3 bases are TGTGCCAGCAGCGACCGGGTTAGCTCCTACAATGAGCAGTTCTTC. It translates to CASSDRVSSYNEQFF.

V gene TRBV29-1 combines with J gene TRBJ1-3, with 7 positions matching TRBD1. The CDR3 loop spans 13 amino acids. J gave up 0 bases and V 7 bases, and 3 bases lay outside the gene matches. The V gene's germline CDR1 is SQVTM and CDR2 ANQGSEA. As DNA, the CDR3 is TGCAGCGCCACAGGGGCCTCTGGAAACACCATATATTTT. It encodes CSATGASGNTIYF.